A selection of T cell receptor beta chains follows, all from one sample in a study of blood T cell repertoires in COVID-19. The table came from immunoSEQ multiplex PCR; TCRdb's copy has only in-frame clones and leaves some out. The sample gives some 120,000 clones, approximately 87% of which show up once; approximately 2.3% is in the top ten. The sequenced sample was peripheral blood. All receptors derive from a man aged 30 to 39 with acute or convalescent COVID-19. Both conserved end residues are part of each CDR3. A D gene is named only where the DNA matches it firmly. Clone size, where shown, is once, few, many, or a class for clones that have expanded.

D,J,V,size,DNA,CDR3
-,TRBJ2-5,TRBV5-1,-,TGCGCCAGCAGCTTGCCCCTTCAAGAGACCCAGTACTTC,CASSLPLQETQYF
-,TRBJ2-2,TRBV7-9,many,TGTGCCAGCAGCCCATTAAGAAGCGGGAACACCGGGGAGCTGTTTTTT,CASSPLRSGNTGELFF
-,TRBJ2-1,TRBV15,-,TGTGCCACGGCTCTAGTTCCGAAAAACTTGGAGCAGTTCTTC,CATALVPKNLEQFF
-,TRBJ2-3,TRBV21-1,-,TGTGCCAGCAGCCACTGTAACCATACGCAGTATTTT,CASSHCNHTQYF
TRBD1,TRBJ2-3,TRBV13,-,TGTGCCAGCAGCCCGGGGGACAGGGGCACAGATACGCAGTATTTT,CASSPGDRGTDTQYF
TRBD1,TRBJ2-1,TRBV7-6,-,TGTGCCAGCAGCTTAGTTGGGACAGAGAAGTACAATGAGCAGTTCTTC,CASSLVGTEKYNEQFF
-,TRBJ2-1,TRBV21-1,-,TGTGCCAGCAGCAAAGAAGGGGCCCATGAGCAGTTCTTC,CASSKEGAHEQFF
TRBD2,TRBJ2-1,TRBV4-1,-,TGCGCCAGCAGCCAATTTCAACGGGGGGAAGGTGAGCAGTTCTTC,CASSQFQRGEGEQFF
-,TRBJ2-2,TRBV5-1,-,TGCGCCAGCAGCTCATGGGACAAGAACACCGGGGAGCTGTTTTTT,CASSSWDKNTGELFF
-,TRBJ2-2,TRBV19,-,TGTGCCAGTAGTATCCTGCCCACGGGGGTAAAATACACCGGGGAGCTGTTTTTT,CASSILPTGVKYTGELFF
-,TRBJ2-1,TRBV7-9,-,TGTGCCAGCAGCCAATCCGGGACACTCTCCTACAATGAGCAGTTCTTC,CASSQSGTLSYNEQFF
TRBD2,TRBJ2-5,TRBV5-1,-,TGCGCCAGCAGGGAGGGACTAGCGGAACCACGGACCCAGTACTTC,CASREGLAEPRTQYF
TRBD1,TRBJ1-1,TRBV7-4,-,TGTGCCAGCAGCCCCCGACAGGGAGGATCCCTTAAGGTAAGGGCTTTCTTT,CASSPRQGGSLKVRAFF
-,TRBJ1-6,TRBV6-1,-,TGTGCCAGCAGTGAAGCCCACAGGGCCTCACCCCTCCACTTT,CASSEAHRASPLHF
-,TRBJ2-3,TRBV13,-,TGTGCCAGCAGCGGAGGTACAGCCCTTAGCACAGATACGCAGTATTTT,CASSGGTALSTDTQYF
-,TRBJ2-3,TRBV10-2,once,TGCGCCAGCAGTGACGGCGCGGCGGATACGCAGTATTTT,CASSDGAADTQYF
-,TRBJ1-1,TRBV6-5,once,TGTGCCAGCAGTTACAGTCCAGGGGCGTTGACCACTGAAGCTTTCTTT,CASSYSPGALTTEAFF
-,TRBJ1-1,TRBV19,few,TGTGCCAGTAGTATGATGCCCGGGGGCACTGAAGCTTTCTTT,CASSMMPGGTEAFF
-,TRBJ2-2,TRBV4-1,-,TGCGCCAGCAGCCTAGGGGCTTCGGTCACCGGGGAGCTGTTTTTT,CASSLGASVTGELFF
TRBD2,TRBJ2-2,TRBV19,-,TGTGCCAGTTTAGCGGGAGTGTACACCGGGGAGCTGTTTTTT,CASLAGVYTGELFF
-,TRBJ1-4,TRBV30,-,TGTGCCTGGAGTGGAATAAGGGGGAAACTGTTTTTT,CAWSGIRGKLFF
-,TRBJ2-1,TRBV30,-,TGTGCCTGGAGGATCGGCTCGGGGGGCCCTTACAATGAGCAGTTCTTC,CAWRIGSGGPYNEQFF
-,TRBJ1-1,TRBV30,-,TGTGCCTGGAGTGCCCAAAGACAGTTTACGAACACTGAAGCTTTCTTT,CAWSAQRQFTNTEAFF
-,TRBJ1-1,TRBV6-6,-,TGTGCCAGCAGTTATTTCGCGGGGGCCACTGAAGCTTTCTTT,CASSYFAGATEAFF
TRBD1,TRBJ1-1,TRBV15,-,TGTGCCACCAGCGGCGGACAGGGCTTTAACACTGAAGCTTTCTTT,CATSGGQGFNTEAFF
TRBD2,TRBJ2-3,TRBV10-3,-,TGTGCCATCAGTGAGTCGATACAGCGGGAGACAGATACGCAGTATTTT,CAISESIQRETDTQYF
TRBD2,TRBJ2-3,TRBV7-2,-,TGTGCCAGCAGCCCGACTGGCTTAGCGGGAGTGGGAGATACGCAGTATTTT,CASSPTGLAGVGDTQYF
-,TRBJ2-1,TRBV7-3,-,TGTGCCAGCAGCGCGGACAGTTACAATGAGCAGTTCTTC,CASSADSYNEQFF
TRBD2,TRBJ2-7,TRBV5-4,-,TGTGCCAGCAGCTCCGGGGGCGGGGGGGCAAGTATATCCTACGAGCAGTACTTC,CASSSGGGGASISYEQYF